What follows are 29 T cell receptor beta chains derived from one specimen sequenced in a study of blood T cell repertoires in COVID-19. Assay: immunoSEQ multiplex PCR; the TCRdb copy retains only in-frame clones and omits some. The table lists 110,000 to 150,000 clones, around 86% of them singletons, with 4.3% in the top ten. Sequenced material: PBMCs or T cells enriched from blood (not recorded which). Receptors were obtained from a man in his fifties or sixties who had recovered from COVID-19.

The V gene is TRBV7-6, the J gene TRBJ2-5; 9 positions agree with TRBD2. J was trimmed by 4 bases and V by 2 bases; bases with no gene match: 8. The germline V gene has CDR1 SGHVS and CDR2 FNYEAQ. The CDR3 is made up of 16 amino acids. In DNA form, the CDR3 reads TGTGCCAGCAGCTTAAATGCGGGAGGGCCTTTAGAGACCCAGTACTTC. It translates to CASSLNAGGPLETQYF. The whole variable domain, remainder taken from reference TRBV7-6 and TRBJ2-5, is GAGVSQSPRYKVTKRGQDVALRCDPISGHVSLYWYRQALGQGPEFLTYFNYEAQQDKSGLPNDRFSAERPEGSISTLTIQRTEQRDSAMYRCASSLNAGGPLETQYFGPGTRLLVL.

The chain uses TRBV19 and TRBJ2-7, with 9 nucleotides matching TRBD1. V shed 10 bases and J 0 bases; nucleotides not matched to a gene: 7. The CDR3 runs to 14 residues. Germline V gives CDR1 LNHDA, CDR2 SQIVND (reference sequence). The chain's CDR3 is CATPGTGFSYEQYV. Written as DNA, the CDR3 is TGTGCCACCCCCGGGACAGGGTTCTCCTACGAGCAGTACGTC.

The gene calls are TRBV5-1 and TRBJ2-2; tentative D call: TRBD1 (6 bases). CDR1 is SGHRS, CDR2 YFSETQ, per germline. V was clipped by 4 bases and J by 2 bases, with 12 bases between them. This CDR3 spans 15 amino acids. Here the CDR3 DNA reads TGCGCCAGCAGCCTCGACAGGTCAAACACCGGGGAGCTGTTTTTT. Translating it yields CASSLDRSNTGELFF.

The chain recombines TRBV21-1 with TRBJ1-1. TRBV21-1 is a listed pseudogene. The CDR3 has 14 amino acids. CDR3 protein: CATGVEVLNTEAFF. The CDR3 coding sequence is TGTGCCACGGGGGTGGAAGTCCTTAACACTGAAGCTTTCTTT.

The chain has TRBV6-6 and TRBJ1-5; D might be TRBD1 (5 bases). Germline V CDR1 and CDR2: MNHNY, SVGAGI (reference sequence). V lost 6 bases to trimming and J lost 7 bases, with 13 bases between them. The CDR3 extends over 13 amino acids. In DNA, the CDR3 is TGTGCCAGCAGAGGGTGGGGGGGACAGCCCCAGCATTTT. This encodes CASRGWGGQPQHF.

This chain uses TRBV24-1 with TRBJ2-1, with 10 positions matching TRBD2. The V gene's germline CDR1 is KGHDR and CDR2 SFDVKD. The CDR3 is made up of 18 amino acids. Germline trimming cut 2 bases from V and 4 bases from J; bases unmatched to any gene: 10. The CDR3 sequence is CATSDSTLAGAGYNEQFF. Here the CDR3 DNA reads TGTGCCACCAGTGATTCTACGCTAGCGGGAGCAGGATACAATGAGCAGTTCTTC.

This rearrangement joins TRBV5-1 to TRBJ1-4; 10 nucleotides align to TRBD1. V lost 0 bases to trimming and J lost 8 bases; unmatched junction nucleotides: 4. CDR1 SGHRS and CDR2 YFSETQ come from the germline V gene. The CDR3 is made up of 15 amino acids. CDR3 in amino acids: CASSLAGTGEEKLFF. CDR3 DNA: TGCGCCAGCAGCTTGGCCGGGACAGGGGAAGAAAAACTGTTTTTT.

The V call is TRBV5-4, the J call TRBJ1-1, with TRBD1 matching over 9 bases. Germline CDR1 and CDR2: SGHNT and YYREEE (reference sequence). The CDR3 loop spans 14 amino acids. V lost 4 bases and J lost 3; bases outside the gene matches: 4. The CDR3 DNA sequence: TGTGCCAGCAGCCCATGGGACAGGGACACTGAAGCTTTCTTT. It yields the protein CASSPWDRDTEAFF. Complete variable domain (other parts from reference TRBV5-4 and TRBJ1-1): ETGVTQSPTHLIKTRGQQVTLRCSSQSGHNTVSWYQQALGQGPQFIFQYYREEENGRGNFPPRFSGLQFPNYSSELNVNALELDDSALYLCASSPWDRDTEAFFGQGTRLTVV.

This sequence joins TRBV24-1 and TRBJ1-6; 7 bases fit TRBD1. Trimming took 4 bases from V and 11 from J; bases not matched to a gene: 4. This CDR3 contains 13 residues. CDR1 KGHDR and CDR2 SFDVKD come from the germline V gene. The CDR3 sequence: CATSETGLAPLHF. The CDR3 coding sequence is TGTGCCACCAGTGAGACAGGGTTGGCACCCCTCCACTTT.

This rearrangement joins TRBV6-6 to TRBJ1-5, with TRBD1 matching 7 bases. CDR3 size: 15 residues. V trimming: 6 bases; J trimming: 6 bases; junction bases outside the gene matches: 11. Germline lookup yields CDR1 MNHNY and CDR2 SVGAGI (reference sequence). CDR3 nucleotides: TGTGCCAGCAGCAAGAAAACAGGGGATCGTCAGCCCCAGCATTTT. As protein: CASSKKTGDRQPQHF.

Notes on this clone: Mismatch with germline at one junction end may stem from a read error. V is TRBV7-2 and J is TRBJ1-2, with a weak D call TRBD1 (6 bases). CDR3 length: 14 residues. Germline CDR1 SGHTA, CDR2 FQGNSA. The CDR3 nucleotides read TGTGCCAGCAGCTTAGTCGGGAGGACAGCGGTTTCTTACTTC. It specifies CASSLVGRTAVSYF.

This chain's CDR3 is CASSELALGQETQYF. The CDR3 DNA follows: TGTGCCAGCAGTGAACTAGCGCTGGGGCAAGAGACCCAGTACTTC. The J gene is TRBJ2-5, the V gene TRBV28, with 7 bases identical to TRBD2. From germline, CDR1 is MDHEN and CDR2 SYDVKM. The CDR3 sequence is 15 residues long. The V and J ends lost 5 bases and 2 bases, in that order; junction bases with no gene match: 8.

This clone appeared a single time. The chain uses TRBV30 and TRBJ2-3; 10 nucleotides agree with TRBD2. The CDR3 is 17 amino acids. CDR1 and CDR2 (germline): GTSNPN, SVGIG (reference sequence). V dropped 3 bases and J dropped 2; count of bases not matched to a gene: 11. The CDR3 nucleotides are TGTGCCTGGAGCCGGCCTGGGCTAGCGGGAGTCACAGATACGCAGTATTTT. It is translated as CAWSRPGLAGVTDTQYF.

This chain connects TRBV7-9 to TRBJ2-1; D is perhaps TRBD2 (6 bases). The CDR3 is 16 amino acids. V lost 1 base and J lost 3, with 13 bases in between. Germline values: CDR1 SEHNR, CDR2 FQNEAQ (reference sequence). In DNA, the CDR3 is TGTGCCAGCAGCTTAGAGTATCTAGCGTACTACAATGAGCAGTTCTTC. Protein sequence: CASSLEYLAYYNEQFF.

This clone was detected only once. Written as DNA, the CDR3 is TGTGCCAGCAGTTTAACAGGGACGGTTCATGAGCAGTTCTTC. It specifies CASSLTGTVHEQFF. V usage is TRBV27 and J usage is TRBJ2-1; maybe TRBD1 (6 bases). In germline, CDR1 is MNHEY, CDR2 SMNVEV (reference sequence). V lost 2 bases and J 8 bases, leaving 13 bases between the germline ends. CDR3 length: 14 amino acids.

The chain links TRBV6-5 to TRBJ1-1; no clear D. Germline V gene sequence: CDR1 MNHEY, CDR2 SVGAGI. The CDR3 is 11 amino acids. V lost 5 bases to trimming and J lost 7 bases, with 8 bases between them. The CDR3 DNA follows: TGTGCCAGCAGTAAACAGATTGAAGCTTTCTTT. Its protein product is CASSKQIEAFF.

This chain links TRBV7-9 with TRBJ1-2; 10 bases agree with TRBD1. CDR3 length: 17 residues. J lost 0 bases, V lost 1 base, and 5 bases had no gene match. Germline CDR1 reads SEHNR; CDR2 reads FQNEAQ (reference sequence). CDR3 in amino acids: CASSLGGQGPANYGYTF. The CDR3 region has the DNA TGTGCCAGCAGCTTAGGGGGACAGGGGCCCGCTAACTATGGCTACACCTTC.

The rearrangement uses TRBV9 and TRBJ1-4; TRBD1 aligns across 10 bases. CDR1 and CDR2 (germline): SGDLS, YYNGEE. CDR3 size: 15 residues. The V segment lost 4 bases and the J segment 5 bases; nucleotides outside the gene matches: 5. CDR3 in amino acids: CASSPRDRGNEKLFF. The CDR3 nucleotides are TGTGCCAGCAGCCCCCGGGACAGGGGAAATGAAAAACTGTTTTTT.

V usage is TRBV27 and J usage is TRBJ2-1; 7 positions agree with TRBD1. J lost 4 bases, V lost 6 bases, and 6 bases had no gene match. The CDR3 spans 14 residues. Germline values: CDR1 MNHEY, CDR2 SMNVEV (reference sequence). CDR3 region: CASSYRGPYNEQFF. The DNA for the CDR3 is TGTGCCAGCAGCTACAGGGGACCATACAATGAGCAGTTCTTC.

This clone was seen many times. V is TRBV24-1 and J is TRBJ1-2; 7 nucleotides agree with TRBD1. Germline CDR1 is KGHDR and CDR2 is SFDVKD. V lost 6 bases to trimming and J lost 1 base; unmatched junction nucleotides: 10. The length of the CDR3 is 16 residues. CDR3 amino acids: CATSPKGQSINYGYTF. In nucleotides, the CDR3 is TGTGCCACCAGTCCAAAGGGACAGTCTATTAACTATGGCTACACCTTC.

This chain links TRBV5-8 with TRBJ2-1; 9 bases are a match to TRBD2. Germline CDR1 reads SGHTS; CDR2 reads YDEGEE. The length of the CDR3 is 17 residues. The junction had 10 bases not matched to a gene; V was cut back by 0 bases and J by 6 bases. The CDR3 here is CASSLELASGMGNEQFF. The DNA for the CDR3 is TGTGCCAGCAGCTTGGAGCTGGCTAGCGGGATGGGCAATGAGCAGTTCTTC.

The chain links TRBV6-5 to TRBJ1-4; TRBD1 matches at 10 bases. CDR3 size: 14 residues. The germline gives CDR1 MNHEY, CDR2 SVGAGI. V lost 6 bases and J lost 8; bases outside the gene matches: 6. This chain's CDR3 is CASRIDRGQEKLFF. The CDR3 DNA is TGTGCCAGCAGGATAGACAGGGGGCAAGAAAAACTGTTTTTT.

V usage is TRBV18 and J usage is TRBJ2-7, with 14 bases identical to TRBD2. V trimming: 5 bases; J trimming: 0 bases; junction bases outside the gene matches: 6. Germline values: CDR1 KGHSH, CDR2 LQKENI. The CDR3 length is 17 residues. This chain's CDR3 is CASSKGLAGEISYEQYF. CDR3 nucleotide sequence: TGTGCCAGCTCAAAGGGACTAGCGGGGGAAATCTCCTACGAGCAGTACTTC.

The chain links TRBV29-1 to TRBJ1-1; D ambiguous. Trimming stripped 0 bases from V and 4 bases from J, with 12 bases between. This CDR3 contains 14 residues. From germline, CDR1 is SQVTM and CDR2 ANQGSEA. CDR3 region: CSVEDQPGITEAFF. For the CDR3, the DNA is TGCAGCGTTGAAGATCAACCGGGGATCACTGAAGCTTTCTTT.

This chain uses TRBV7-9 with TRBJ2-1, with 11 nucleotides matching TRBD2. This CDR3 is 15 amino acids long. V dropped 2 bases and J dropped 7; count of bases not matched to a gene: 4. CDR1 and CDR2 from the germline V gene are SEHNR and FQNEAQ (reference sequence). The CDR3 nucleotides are TGTGCCAGCAGCTTAACGGCTAGCGGGAGGAATGAGCAGTTCTTC. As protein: CASSLTASGRNEQFF. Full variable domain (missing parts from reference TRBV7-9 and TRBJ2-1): DTGVSQNPRHKITKRGQNVTFRCDPISEHNRLYWYRQTLGQGPEFLTYFQNEAQLEKSRLLSDRFSAERPKGSFSTLEIQRTEQGDSAMYLCASSLTASGRNEQFFGPGTRLTVL.

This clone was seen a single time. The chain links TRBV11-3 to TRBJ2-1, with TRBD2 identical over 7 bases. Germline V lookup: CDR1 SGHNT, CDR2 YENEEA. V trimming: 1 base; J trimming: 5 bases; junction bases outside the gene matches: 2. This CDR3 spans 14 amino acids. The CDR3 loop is CASSLGLADNEQFF. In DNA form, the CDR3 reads TGTGCCAGCAGCTTAGGTCTAGCGGACAATGAGCAGTTCTTC.

CDR3 DNA: TGTGCCAGCTCACAAACAGCCAACTCTGGAAACACCATATATTTT. It translates to CASSQTANSGNTIYF. The chain joins TRBV18 to TRBJ1-3; no definite D call. The CDR3 is 15 amino acids. Germline V gene sequence: CDR1 KGHSH, CDR2 LQKENI. V lost 4 bases and J lost 0, with 10 bases in between.

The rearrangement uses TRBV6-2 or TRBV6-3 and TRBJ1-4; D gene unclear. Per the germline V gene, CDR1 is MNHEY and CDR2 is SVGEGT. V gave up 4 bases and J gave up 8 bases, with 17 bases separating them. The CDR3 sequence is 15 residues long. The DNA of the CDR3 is TGTGCCAGCAGTTCCCGGGGAAGCGTAGGAGAAAAACTGTTTTTT. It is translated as CASSSRGSVGEKLFF.

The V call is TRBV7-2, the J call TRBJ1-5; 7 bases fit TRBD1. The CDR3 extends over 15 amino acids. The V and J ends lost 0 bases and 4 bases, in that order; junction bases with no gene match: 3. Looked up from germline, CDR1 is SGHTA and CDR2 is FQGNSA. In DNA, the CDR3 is TGTGCCAGCAGCTTAGCGACAGGGTCGAATCAGCCCCAGCATTTT. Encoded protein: CASSLATGSNQPQHF. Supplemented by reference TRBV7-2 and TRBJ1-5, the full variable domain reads GAGVSQSPSNKVTEKGKDVELRCDPISGHTALYWYRQSLGQGLEFLIYFQGNSAPDKSGLPSDRFSAERTGGSVSTLTIQRTQQEDSAVYLCASSLATGSNQPQHFGDGTRLSIL.